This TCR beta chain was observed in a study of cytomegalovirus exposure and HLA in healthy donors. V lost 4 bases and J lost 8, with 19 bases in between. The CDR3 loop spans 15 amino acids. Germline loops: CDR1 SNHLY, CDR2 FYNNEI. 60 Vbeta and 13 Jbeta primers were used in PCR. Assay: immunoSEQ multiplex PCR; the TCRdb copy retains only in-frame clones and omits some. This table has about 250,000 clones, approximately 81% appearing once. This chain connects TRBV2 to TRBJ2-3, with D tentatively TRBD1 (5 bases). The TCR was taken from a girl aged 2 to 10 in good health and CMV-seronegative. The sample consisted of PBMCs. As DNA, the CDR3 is TGTGCCAGCAGTGTAACACGCAATGATAGGGGTACGCAGTATTTT. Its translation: CASSVTRNDRGTQYF.